This T cell receptor beta chain was obtained from a study of T cell repertoires in cytomegalovirus infection. Overall study: Signatures in public TCR beta sequences pointed to both CMV infection and matching HLA type.

The CDR3 has 13 amino acids. Germline loops: CDR1 SGHTA, CDR2 FQGTGA. Trimming shortened V by 4 bases and J by 8 bases, and 14 bases separated the two germline ends. This clonotype was counted a few times. Its target is unknown. From the reads, TCRdb called clonotypes with MiXCR, one entry per CDR3 protein. The repertoire has more than 150,000 distinct CDR3 sequences, about 21% of them found once; the top ten carry around 3.1%. Study-wide results and caveats: HLA-C-restricted CMV clonotypes gave the most frequent clonotype in two of eight donors. Cumulative frequency (of public TCR beta family members) identified carriers of CMV plus the relevant HLA.

Sequenced material: PBMCs. The chain couples TRBV7-3 to TRBJ1-2; D possibly corresponds to TRBD1 (6 bases). The sequence was collected from a human donor in good health (CMV status not recorded). Some clones in this sample may be carry-over from other donors' samples. The DNA of the CDR3 is TGTGCCAGCAGCTGGAAACAGGGTTTGGGCTACACCTTC. Its translation is CASSWKQGLGYTF.